This T cell receptor beta chain was captured by sequencing in a study of shared clonotypes between healthy human individuals. Negatively enriched CD4+ T cells were divided by CD45RA into naive and memory. General study results and limits: In a handful of donors, about 5% of naive CD4 clonotypes appeared in common. The study generally estimated greater richness for naive than memory subsets.

The DNA input per sorted-subset replicate PCR was about 0.2 ug, corresponding to around 28,000 T cell genomes. The data were produced by immunoSEQ multiplex PCR, yet TCRdb's version contains in-frame clones alone and is incomplete. The sample consists of about 2.4 million clones, over 85% of them appearing once. To note about this clone: Its specificity is not known.

The source of this sequence is a man between 18 and 35 years old in good health. Some clones in this sample may be carry-over from other donors' samples. The sample consisted of naive CD4+ T cells from PBMCs. Noted subset: CD45RA+ positively selected.

The CDR3 coding sequence is TGCGCCAGCAGCTTCCAGGGACAGGGGAACACTGAAGCTTTCTTT. Translating gives CASSFQGQGNTEAFF. The chain combines TRBV5-1 with TRBJ1-1, with TRBD1 identical over 9 bases. In germline, CDR1 is SGHRS, CDR2 YFSETQ. The CDR3 has 15 amino acids. The junction had 3 bases not matched to a gene; V was cut back by 2 bases and J by 1 base.